This entry lists 10 T cell receptor beta chains sequenced from one sample in a study of regulatory T cells in long-lasting Graves disease. The time point: newly diagnosed GD, antithyroid drugs for less than 3 months. Generation of the TCR library employed RNA extracted from PBMCs. According to the study, TCR beta libraries were built with iRepertoire HTBI primers and CDR3-region Arm-PCR. TCRdb analysed the multiplex PCR reads with MiXCR anew, one entry per CDR3 protein. This sample has hundreds of thousands of distinct CDR3 sequences, with less than 20% found just once. The sequencing here drew on peripheral blood mononuclear cells (PBMCs), taken at new diagnosis, from a patient treated with antithyroid drugs. Receptors were obtained from a female donor with Graves disease.

About this clonotype: A read error is possible here, since a much larger clone lies one base away. V is TRBV28 and J is TRBJ2-3, with D tentatively TRBD1 (5 bases). The V gene's germline CDR1 is MDHEN and CDR2 SYDVKM. The CDR3 covers 14 residues. The CDR3: CASSLASNTGTQYF. The CDR3 DNA sequence: TGTGCCAGCAGTCTTGCATCGAACACAGGTACGCAGTATTTT.

The sample holds many counts of this clonotype. The chain employs TRBV29-1 and TRBJ1-1, with D possibly matching TRBD1 (6 bases). The germline gives CDR1 SQVTM, CDR2 ANQGSEA. The CDR3 has 15 amino acids. The V end was cut by 1 base, the J end by 1 base, with 13 bases between. The CDR3 sequence is CSVEALGQQNTEAFF. The CDR3 DNA reads as TGCAGCGTTGAAGCCTTAGGACAGCAGAACACTGAAGCTTTCTTT.

The chain has TRBV28 and TRBJ1-5; 7 nucleotides align to TRBD1. The CDR3 sequence is 14 residues long. The germline CDR1 and CDR2 sequences are MDHEN and SYDVKM. J lost 5 bases, V lost 6 bases, and 7 bases had no gene match. CDR3 protein: CASSLAQGYQPQHF. The CDR3 nucleotides read TGTGCCAGCAGCCTAGCACAGGGGTATCAGCCCCAGCATTTT.

The genes are TRBV6-1 and TRBJ1-1; unclear D gene. CDR1 and CDR2 from the germline V gene are MNHNS and SASEGT. Trimming removed 3 bases at V and 0 bases at J, with 11 bases between. This CDR3 comprises 15 residues. The DNA for the CDR3 is TGTGCCAGCAGTGATGGTCAGATCTTGAACACTGAAGCTTTCTTT. This codes for CASSDGQILNTEAFF.

For this clonotype: A much larger clone differs by one base, so this may be a read error. V gene TRBV28 combines with J gene TRBJ2-7, with D possibly being TRBD1 (6 bases). The V and J ends lost 11 bases and 1 base respectively, with 18 bases between them. The CDR3 is 14 amino acids. Germline CDR1 is MDHEN and CDR2 is SYDVKM. The CDR3 loop is CAGITRGRSYEQYF. In nucleotides, the CDR3 is TGTGCCGGCATCACCAGGGGCAGATCCTACGAGCAGTACTTC.

This clonotype was picked up many times. This chain links TRBV2 with TRBJ1-1; D is unclear. Looked up from germline, CDR1 is SNHLY and CDR2 is FYNNEI. The CDR3 contains 10 residues. V was shortened by 3 bases and J by 8 bases, with 4 bases between the two germline ends. The CDR3 DNA sequence: TGTGCCAGCAGTGATGAGGAAGCTTTCTTT. Its translation: CASSDEEAFF.

Remarks on this clonotype: Because it lacks the conserved phenylalanine or tryptophan at the end, this CDR3 is likely a read error. V gene TRBV6-1 combines with J gene TRBJ2-7; 10 bases are a match to TRBD1. V dropped 7 bases and J dropped 6; count of bases not matched to a gene: 6. Germline CDR1 reads MNHNS; CDR2 reads SASEGT. The length of the CDR3 is 13 residues. CDR3 coding DNA: TGTGCCAGCAACGGACAGGGGGTAATCGAGCAGTACCTC. It translates to CASNGQGVIEQYL.

The chain is built from TRBV20-1 and TRBJ2-3; 10 nucleotides match TRBD2. The V and J ends lost 1 base and 4 bases, in that order; junction bases with no gene match: 5. The CDR3 is 15 amino acids. Germline V gives CDR1 DFQATT, CDR2 SNEGSKA (reference sequence). In DNA, the CDR3 is TGCAGTGCTAGAGGCCTAGCGGGAGTTGCAGATACGCAGTATTTT. Protein product: CSARGLAGVADTQYF.

In this sample, this clonotype turned up many times. The chain carries TRBV30 and TRBJ2-5; D possibly corresponds to TRBD2 (5 bases). With 4 bases removed from V and 5 bases from J, the gap between germline ends came to 14 bases. The CDR3 length is 13 residues. In germline, CDR1 is GTSNPN, CDR2 SVGIG (reference sequence). DNA for the CDR3: TGTGCCTGGATTGAGGGCGGTTCTGAGACCCAGTACTTC. Its translation is CAWIEGGSETQYF.

The table lists this clonotype with many counts. This chain joins TRBV5-6 and TRBJ2-7, with 9 bases lining up with TRBD1. V shed 2 bases and J 3 bases; nucleotides not matched to a gene: 6. Germline CDR1 is SGHDT and CDR2 is YYEEEE. The length of the CDR3 is 15 residues. In DNA, the CDR3 is TGTGCCAGCAGCTTTGGAACAGGGGGCCTCTACGAGCAGTACTTC. Protein product: CASSFGTGGLYEQYF. Combining the CDR3 with reference TRBV5-6 and TRBJ2-7 gives the whole variable domain DAGVTQSPTHLIKTRGQQVTLRCSPKSGHDTVSWYQQALGQGPQFIFQYYEEEERQRGNFPDRFSGHQFPNYSSELNVNALLLGDSALYLCASSFGTGGLYEQYFGPGTRLTVT.